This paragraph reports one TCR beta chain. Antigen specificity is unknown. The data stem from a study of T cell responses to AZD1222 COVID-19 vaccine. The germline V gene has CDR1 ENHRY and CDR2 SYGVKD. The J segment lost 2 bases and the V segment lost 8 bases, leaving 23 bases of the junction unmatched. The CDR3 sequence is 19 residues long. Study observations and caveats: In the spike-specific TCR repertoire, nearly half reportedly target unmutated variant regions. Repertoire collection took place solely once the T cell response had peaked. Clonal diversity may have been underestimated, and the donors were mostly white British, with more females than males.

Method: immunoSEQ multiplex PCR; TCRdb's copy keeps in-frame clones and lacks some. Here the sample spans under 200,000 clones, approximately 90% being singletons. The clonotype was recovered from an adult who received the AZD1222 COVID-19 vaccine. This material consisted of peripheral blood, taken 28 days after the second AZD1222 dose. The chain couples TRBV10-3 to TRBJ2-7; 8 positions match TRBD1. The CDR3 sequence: CAILRADRDDSPTTYEQYF. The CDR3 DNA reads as TGTGCCATCCTTCGGGCGGACAGGGATGACTCCCCCACGACCTACGAGCAGTACTTC.